This T cell receptor (beta chain) comes out of a study of blood T cell repertoires in COVID-19. The CDR3 spans 13 residues. The V segment lost 6 bases and the J segment 6 bases; nucleotides outside the gene matches: 5. CDR1 and CDR2 (germline): MDHEN, SYDVKM. Clones were read by immunoSEQ multiplex PCR, and TCRdb kept only the in-frame ones, dropping some. The profile covers fewer than 25,000 clones, with roughly nine tenths appearing a single time and about 6% taken by the ten largest. The chain has TRBV28 and TRBJ2-7, with 10 nucleotides matching TRBD1. Source material: peripheral blood. The receptor's source is a human donor in a cohort sampled during active COVID-19. CDR3 residues: CASRNRQGAEQYF. The CDR3 nucleotides read TGTGCCAGCAGAAATCGACAGGGGGCCGAGCAGTACTTC.